In this sample, the clone carrying this T cell receptor (beta chain) turned up once. The data were taken from a study of blood T cell repertoires in COVID-19. Overall study: From the United States, Italy and Spain came samples of acute and convalescent COVID-19. Sample material is recorded as cDNA or gDNA derived from T cells, B-cell-depleted T cells, or PBMCs.

Germline V lookup: CDR1 MDHEN, CDR2 SYDVKM. Trimming took 4 bases from V and 7 from J; bases not matched to a gene: 11. CDR3 length: 16 amino acids. This table comes from immunoSEQ multiplex PCR, and its TCRdb copy is limited to in-frame clones, with some not included. The repertoire includes roughly 91,000 clones, around 84% of them detected once, and just under 2% sits in the top ten. This clonotype was sampled from a man aged 70 or older with active or convalescent COVID-19. V and J are TRBV28 and TRBJ2-1; 9 nucleotides line up with TRBD2. Sequencing was done on a sample of peripheral blood. In DNA, the CDR3 is TGTGCCAGCAGTTCTAGCGGGGTGCCAGGAGGAAATGAGCAGTTCTTC. This encodes CASSSSGVPGGNEQFF.